This TCR beta chain was recorded in a study of T-cell reconstitution after alpha-beta-depleted transplantation in children. TCRbeta library construction was performed incorporating unique molecular identifiers. A single record per CDR3 protein comes from TCRdb applying MiXCR to the PCR reads. The table includes about 500,000 distinct CDR3 sequences, 30% to 35% detected once. This CDR3 is 15 amino acids long. V was trimmed by 5 bases and J by 8 bases, leaving 20 bases between them. Germline V gene sequence: CDR1 SSHAT, CDR2 FNYEAQ (reference sequence). The sequencing used PBMCs from the stem cell graft donor, collected from the stem cell graft. This sequence originates from a human donor who donated a stem cell graft to a child with aplastic anemia. This chain joins TRBV7-7 and TRBJ2-3, with a tentative D call TRBD2 (6 bases). The CDR3 DNA is TGTGCCAGCAGCACAACGGGAGTCGCGCATGTTACGCAGTATTTT. This sequence encodes CASSTTGVAHVTQYF.